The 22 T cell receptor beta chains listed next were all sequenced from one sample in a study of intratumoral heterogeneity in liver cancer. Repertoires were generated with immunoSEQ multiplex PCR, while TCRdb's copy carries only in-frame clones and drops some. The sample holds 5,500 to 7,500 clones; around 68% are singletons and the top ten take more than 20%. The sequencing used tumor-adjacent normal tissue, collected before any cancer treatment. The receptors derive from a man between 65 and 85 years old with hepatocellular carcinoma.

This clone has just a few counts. The CDR3 bases are TGTGCCAGCAGTTTCGCACAGTACTATGGCTACACCTTC. This encodes CASSFAQYYGYTF. The chain recombines TRBV12-3 or TRBV12-4 with TRBJ1-2; D not certain. V lost 3 bases to trimming and J lost 3 bases, with 8 bases between them. The CDR3 has 13 amino acids.

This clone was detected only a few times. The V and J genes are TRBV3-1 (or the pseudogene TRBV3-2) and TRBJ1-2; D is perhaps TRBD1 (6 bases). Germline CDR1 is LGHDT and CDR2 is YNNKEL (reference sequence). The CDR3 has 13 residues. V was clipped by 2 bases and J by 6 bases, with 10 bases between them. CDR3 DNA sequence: TGTGCCAGCAGCCAAAGGGCAGGGGATGGCTACACCTTC. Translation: CASSQRAGDGYTF.

The CDR3 nucleotides read TGTGCCAGTCCGACAGGGGATAATTCACCCCTCCACTTT. Translated: CASPTGDNSPLHF. This chain connects TRBV2 to TRBJ1-6, with 8 bases that match TRBD1. This CDR3 is 13 amino acids long. Germline CDR1 is SNHLY and CDR2 is FYNNEI. V dropped 9 bases and J dropped 5; count of bases not matched to a gene: 3.

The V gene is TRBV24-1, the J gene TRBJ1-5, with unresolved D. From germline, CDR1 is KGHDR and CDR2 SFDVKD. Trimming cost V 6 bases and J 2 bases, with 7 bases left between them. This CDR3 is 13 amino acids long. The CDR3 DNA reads TGTGCCACCAGTCAGGCCGGCAATCAGCCCCAGCATTTT. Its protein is CATSQAGNQPQHF.

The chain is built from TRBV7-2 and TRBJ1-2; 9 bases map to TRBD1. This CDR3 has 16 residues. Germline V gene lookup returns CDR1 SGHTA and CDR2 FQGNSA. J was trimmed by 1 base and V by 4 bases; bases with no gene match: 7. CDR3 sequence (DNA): TGTGCCAGCAGCTACGCCGGACAGGGGAGTAACTATGGCTACACCTTC. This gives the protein CASSYAGQGSNYGYTF.

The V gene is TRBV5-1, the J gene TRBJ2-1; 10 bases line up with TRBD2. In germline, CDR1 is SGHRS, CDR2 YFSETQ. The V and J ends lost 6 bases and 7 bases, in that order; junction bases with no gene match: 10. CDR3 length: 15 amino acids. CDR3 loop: CASTDQRGGRNEQFF. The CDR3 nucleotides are TGCGCCAGCACCGATCAGCGGGGGGGCCGAAATGAGCAGTTCTTC.

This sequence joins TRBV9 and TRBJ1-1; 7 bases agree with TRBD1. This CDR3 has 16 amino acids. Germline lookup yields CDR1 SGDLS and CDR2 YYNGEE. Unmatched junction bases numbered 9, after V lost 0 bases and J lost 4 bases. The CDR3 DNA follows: TGTGCCAGCAGCGTAGGTGGAGGGGGCGCCTTCACTGAAGCTTTCTTT. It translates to CASSVGGGGAFTEAFF.

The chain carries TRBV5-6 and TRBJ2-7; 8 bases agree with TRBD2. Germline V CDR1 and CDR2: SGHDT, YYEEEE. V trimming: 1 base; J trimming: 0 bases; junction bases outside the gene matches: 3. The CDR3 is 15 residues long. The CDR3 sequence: CASSLRRGASYEQYF. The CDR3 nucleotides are TGTGCCAGCAGCTTGAGGCGGGGGGCCTCCTACGAGCAGTACTTC.

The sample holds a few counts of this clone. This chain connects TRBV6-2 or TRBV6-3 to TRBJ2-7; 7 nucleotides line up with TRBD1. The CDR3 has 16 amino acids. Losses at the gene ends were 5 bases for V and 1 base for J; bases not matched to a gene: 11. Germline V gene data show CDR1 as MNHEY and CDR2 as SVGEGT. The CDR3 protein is CASSPLRTGVSYEQYV. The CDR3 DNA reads TGTGCCAGCAGTCCGCTTAGGACAGGCGTATCCTACGAGCAGTACGTC.

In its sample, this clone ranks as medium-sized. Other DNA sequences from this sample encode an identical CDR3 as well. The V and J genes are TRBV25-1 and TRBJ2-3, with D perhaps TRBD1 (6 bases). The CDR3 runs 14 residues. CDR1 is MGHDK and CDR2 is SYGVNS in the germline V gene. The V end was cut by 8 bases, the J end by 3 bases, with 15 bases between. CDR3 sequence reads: CASGLGAGTDTQYF. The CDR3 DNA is TGTGCCAGCGGGTTGGGGGCAGGGACAGATACGCAGTATTTT.

CDR3 amino acids: CASSLGRTGAFSRYGYTF. In DNA form, the CDR3 reads TGTGCCAGCAGCTTAGGTCGGACAGGGGCCTTTTCTAGGTATGGCTACACCTTC. The chain has TRBV13 and TRBJ1-2; 9 nucleotides line up with TRBD1. Germline CDR1 is PRHDT and CDR2 is FYEKMQ (reference sequence). V was pared by 0 bases and J by 5 bases, with 13 bases of the junction left unmatched. The CDR3 spans 18 residues.

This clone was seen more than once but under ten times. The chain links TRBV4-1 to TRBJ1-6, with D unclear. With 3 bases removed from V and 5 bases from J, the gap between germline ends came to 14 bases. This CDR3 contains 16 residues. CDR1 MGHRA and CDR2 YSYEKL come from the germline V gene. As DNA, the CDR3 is TGCGCCAGCAGCCAGGTGCTTCGTTCGAATAATTCACCCCTCCACTTT. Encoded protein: CASSQVLRSNNSPLHF.

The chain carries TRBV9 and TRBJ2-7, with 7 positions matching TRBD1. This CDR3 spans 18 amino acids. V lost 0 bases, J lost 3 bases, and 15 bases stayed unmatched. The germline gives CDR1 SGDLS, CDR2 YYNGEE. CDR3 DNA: TGTGCCAGCAGCGTAGAAGGGGGCATAGGAGTCGGTCACTACGAGCAGTACTTC. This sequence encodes CASSVEGGIGVGHYEQYF.

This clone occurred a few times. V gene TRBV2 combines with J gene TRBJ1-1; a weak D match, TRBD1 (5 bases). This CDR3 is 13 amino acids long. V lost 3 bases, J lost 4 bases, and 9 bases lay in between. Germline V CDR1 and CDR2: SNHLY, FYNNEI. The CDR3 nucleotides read TGTGCCAGCAGTGAGTCAAGGGGCACTGAAGCTTTCTTT. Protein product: CASSESRGTEAFF.

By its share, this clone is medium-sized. CDR3 sequence: CASTGAAGYSPLHF. The CDR3 DNA is TGTGCCAGCACCGGTGCAGCTGGGTATTCACCCCTCCACTTT. V usage is TRBV7-9 and J usage is TRBJ1-6; no definite D call. Trimming removed 7 bases from V and 8 bases from J, with 15 bases in between. The CDR3 runs to 14 residues. In germline, CDR1 is SEHNR, CDR2 FQNEAQ (reference sequence).

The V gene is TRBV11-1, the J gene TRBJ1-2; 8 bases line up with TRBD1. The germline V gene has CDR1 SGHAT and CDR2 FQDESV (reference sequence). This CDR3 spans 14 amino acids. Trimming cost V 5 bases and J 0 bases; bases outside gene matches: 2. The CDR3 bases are TGTGCCAGCAGCGCGACAGGGGCTAACTATGGCTACACCTTC. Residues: CASSATGANYGYTF. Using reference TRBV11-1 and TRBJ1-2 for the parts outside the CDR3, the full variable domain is EAEVAQSPRYKITEKSQAVAFWCDPISGHATLYWYRQILGQGPELLVQFQDESVVDDSQLPKDRFSAERLKGVDSTLKIQPAELGDSAMYLCASSATGANYGYTFGSGTRLTVV.

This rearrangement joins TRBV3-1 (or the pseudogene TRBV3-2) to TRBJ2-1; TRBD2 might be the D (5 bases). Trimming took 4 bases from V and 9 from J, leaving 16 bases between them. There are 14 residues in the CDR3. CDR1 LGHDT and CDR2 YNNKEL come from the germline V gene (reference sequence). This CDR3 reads CASSPSRAAGEQFF. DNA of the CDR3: TGTGCCAGCAGCCCCTCGAGGGCAGCCGGTGAGCAGTTCTTC.

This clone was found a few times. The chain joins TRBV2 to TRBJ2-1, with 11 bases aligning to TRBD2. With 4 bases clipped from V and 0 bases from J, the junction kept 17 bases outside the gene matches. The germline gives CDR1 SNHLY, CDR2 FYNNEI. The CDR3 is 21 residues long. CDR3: CASSGGTTSGGPHRSYNEQFF. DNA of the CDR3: TGTGCCAGCAGTGGAGGGACCACTAGCGGGGGTCCTCACCGCTCCTACAATGAGCAGTTCTTC.

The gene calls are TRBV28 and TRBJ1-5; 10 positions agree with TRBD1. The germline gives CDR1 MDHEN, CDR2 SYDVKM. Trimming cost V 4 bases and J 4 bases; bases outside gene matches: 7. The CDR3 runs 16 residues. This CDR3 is CASSSRDRGRNQPQHF. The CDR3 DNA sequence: TGTGCCAGCAGTTCCCGGGACAGGGGTCGAAATCAGCCCCAGCATTTT. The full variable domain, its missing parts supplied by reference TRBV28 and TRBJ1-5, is DVKVTQSSRYLVKRTGEKVFLECVQDMDHENMFWYRQDPGLGLRLIYFSYDVKMKEKGDIPEGYSVSREKKERFSLILESASTNQTSMYLCASSSRDRGRNQPQHFGDGTRLSIL.

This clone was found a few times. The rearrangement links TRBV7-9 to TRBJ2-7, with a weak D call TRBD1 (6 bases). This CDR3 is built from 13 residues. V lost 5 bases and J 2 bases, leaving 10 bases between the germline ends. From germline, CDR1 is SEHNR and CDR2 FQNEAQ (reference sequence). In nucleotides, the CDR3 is TGTGCCAGCAGCGGGACATTCACCTACGAGCAGTACTTC. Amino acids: CASSGTFTYEQYF.

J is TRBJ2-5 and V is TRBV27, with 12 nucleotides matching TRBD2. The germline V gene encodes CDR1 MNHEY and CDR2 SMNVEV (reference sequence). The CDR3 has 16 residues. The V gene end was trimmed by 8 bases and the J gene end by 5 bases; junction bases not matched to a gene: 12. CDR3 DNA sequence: TGTGCCAGCGGAACAACCACTAGCGGGGGGTGGGAGACCCAGTACTTC. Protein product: CASGTTTSGGWETQYF.

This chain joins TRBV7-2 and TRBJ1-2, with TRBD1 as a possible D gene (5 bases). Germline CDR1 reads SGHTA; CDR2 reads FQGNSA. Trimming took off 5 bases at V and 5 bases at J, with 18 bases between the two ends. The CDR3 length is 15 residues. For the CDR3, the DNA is TGTGCCAGCAGCAGAGAGGCAGGGTTTAATTATGGCTACACCTTC. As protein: CASSREAGFNYGYTF.